Below, one T cell receptor beta chain is given with its context. This sample is part of a study of blood T cell repertoires in COVID-19. Study details: From the United States, Italy and Spain came samples of acute and convalescent COVID-19. T cells, B-cell-depleted T cells, or PBMCs provided the cDNA or gDNA that served as material.

As handled by the study authors: By means of reference gene primer amplification, nucleated cell counts were estimated. Clones were sequenced by immunoSEQ multiplex PCR, and TCRdb holds only the in-frame ones, with some missing. The DNA gave D and trimming, while V, J and clone size come from that table. The sample carries about 400,000 clones, roughly 90% recorded once. The CDR3 runs 13 residues. Trimming cost V 2 bases and J 6 bases, with 10 bases left between them. Germline-derived CDR1 and CDR2 are SGHAT and FQDESV (reference sequence). The chain couples TRBV11-1 to TRBJ1-1; D remains ambiguous. Sample: peripheral blood. The source of this sequence is a man aged 40-49 years with acute or convalescent COVID-19. The chain's CDR3 is CASSLSGRSEAFF. DNA for the CDR3: TGTGCCAGCAGCTTAAGTGGCCGATCTGAAGCTTTCTTT.